The entry below gives a single T cell receptor beta chain sequence along with its context. Its antigen is not identified. The junction does not match germline at one end; this may be a read error. This entry belongs to a study of regulatory T cells in long-lasting Graves disease. The overall study: Antithyroid drug intake by newly diagnosed Graves' patients had lasted under 3 months. Study conclusions and caveats: Persistent disease was characterized by preferential usage of TRBV28, TRBJ1-2 and TRBJ2-5.

Time point reported: newly diagnosed GD, antithyroid drugs for less than 3 months. There was RNA extracted from PBMCs, and the TCR library was made from it. Criteria from the American Thyroid Association guidelines were applied to diagnose Graves' disease. Germline V gives CDR1 SEHNR, CDR2 FQNEAQ (reference sequence). The CDR3 has 12 amino acids. Libraries of TCR beta came from iRepertoire HTBI primers plus Arm-PCR of CDR3 regions. In the original analysis: From all samples, identification returned 11 to 15 TRBJ and roughly 65 TRBV segments. TCRdb re-called the multiplex PCR reads with MiXCR, one entry per CDR3 protein. The V and J calls here are based on TCRdb, not the publication. The sample lists over 300,000 distinct CDR3 sequences, around 15% seen once, with roughly 20% in the top ten.

The sequences come from peripheral blood mononuclear cells (PBMCs), collected at new diagnosis, from a patient treated with antithyroid drugs. The J gene is TRBJ2-7, the V gene TRBV7-9; D gene unclear. The TCR comes from a female donor with Graves disease. CDR3 in DNA: TGTACCAGCAGCTTATTTTCCTACGAGCAGTACTTC. As protein: CTSSLFSYEQYF.